The text below deals with one T cell receptor (beta chain). Trimming removed 3 bases from V and 9 bases from J; junction bases left unmatched: 9. In germline, CDR1 is LNHDA, CDR2 SQIVND (reference sequence). The CDR3 is 15 residues long. These data are taken from a study of PD-L1 blockade in urothelial cancer. Clones were read by immunoSEQ multiplex PCR, and TCRdb kept only the in-frame ones, dropping some. The sample shows about 30,000 clones, roughly 80% of them seen only once. As for time point: peripheral blood 6 weeks after treatment start. Locally advanced or metastatic urothelial carcinoma was diagnosed in the patients.

Specimen: PBMCs, collected around atezolizumab (anti-PD-L1) treatment. This rearrangement joins TRBV19 to TRBJ2-1; 9 bases match TRBD2. The clonotype originates from a man between 70 and 80 years old with urothelial cancer. The DNA for the CDR3 is TGTGCCAGTAGTATTAGCGGGGGAACCCTTGGTGAGCAGTTCTTC. Protein sequence: CASSISGGTLGEQFF. Complete variable domain (other parts from reference TRBV19 and TRBJ2-1): DGGITQSPKYLFRKEGQNVTLSCEQNLNHDAMYWYRQDPGQGLRLIYYSQIVNDFQKGDIAEGYSVSREKKESFPLTVTSAQKNPTAFYLCASSISGGTLGEQFFGPGTRLTVL.